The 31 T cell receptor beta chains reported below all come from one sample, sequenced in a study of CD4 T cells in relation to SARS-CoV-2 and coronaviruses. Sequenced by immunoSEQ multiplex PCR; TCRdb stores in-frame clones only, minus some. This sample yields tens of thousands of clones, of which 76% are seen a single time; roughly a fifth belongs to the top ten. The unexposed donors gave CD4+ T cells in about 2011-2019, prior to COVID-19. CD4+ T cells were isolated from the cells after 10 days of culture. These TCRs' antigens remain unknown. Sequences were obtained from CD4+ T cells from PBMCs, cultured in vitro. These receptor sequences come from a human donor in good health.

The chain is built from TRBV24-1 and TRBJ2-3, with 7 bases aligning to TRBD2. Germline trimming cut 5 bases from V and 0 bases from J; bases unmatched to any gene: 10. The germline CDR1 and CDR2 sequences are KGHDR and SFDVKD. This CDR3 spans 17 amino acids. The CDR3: CATSGGGGGLSTDTQYF. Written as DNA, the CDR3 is TGTGCCACCAGTGGGGGGGGAGGTGGGCTAAGCACAGATACGCAGTATTTT.

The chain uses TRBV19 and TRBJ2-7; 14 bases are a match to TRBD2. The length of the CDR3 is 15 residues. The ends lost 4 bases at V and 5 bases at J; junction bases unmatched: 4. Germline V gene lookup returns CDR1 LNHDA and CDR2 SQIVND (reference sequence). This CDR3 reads CASSTRLAGGHEQYF. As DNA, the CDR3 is TGTGCCAGTAGTACAAGACTAGCGGGAGGGCACGAGCAGTACTTC.

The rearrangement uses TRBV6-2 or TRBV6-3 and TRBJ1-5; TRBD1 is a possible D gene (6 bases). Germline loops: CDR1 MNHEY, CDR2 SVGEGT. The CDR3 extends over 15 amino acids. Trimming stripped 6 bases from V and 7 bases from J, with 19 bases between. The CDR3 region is CASSPRQATEQPQHF. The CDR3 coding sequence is TGTGCCAGCAGCCCTAGACAGGCTACGGAGCAGCCCCAGCATTTT.

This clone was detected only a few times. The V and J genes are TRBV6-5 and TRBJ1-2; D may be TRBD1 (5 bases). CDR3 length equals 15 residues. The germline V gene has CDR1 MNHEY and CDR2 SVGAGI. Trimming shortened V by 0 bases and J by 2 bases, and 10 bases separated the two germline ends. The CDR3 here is CASSYSDNLNYGYTF. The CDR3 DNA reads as TGTGCCAGCAGTTACTCGGACAATTTGAACTATGGCTACACCTTC.

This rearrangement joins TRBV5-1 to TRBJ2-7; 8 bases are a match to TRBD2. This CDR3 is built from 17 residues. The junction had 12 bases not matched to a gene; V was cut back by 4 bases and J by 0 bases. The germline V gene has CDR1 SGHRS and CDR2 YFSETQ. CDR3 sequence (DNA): TGCGCCAGCAGCAGAGACGCAGCGGGGGCGAGCTCCTACGAGCAGTACTTC. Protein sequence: CASSRDAAGASSYEQYF.

The CDR3 loop reads CASRKTDFTDTQYF. In DNA, the CDR3 is TGTGCCAGCAGAAAGACAGATTTCACAGATACGCAGTATTTT. The chain has TRBV11-2 and TRBJ2-3, with D perhaps TRBD1 (5 bases). The CDR3 consists of 14 residues. Trimming stripped 6 bases from V and 2 bases from J, with 12 bases between. Germline V gene sequence: CDR1 SGHAT, CDR2 FQNNGV.

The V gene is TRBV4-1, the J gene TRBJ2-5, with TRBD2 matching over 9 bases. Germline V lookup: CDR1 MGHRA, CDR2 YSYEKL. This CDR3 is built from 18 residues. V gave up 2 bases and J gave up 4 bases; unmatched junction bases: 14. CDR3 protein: CASSQRHESGGKGETQYF. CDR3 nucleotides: TGCGCCAGCAGCCAACGCCACGAGAGCGGGGGGAAAGGAGAGACCCAGTACTTC.

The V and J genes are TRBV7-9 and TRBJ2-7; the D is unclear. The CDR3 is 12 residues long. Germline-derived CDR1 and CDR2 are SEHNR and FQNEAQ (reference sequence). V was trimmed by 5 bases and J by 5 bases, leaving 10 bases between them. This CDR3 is CASSRLIDEQYF. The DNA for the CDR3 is TGTGCCAGCAGCCGCCTTATCGACGAGCAGTACTTC.

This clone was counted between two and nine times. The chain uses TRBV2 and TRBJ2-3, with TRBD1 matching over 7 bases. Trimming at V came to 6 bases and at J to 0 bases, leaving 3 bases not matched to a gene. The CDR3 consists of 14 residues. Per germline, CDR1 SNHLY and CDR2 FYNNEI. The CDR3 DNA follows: TGTGCCAGCAGCAGACAGGGAAGCACAGATACGCAGTATTTT. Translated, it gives CASSRQGSTDTQYF.

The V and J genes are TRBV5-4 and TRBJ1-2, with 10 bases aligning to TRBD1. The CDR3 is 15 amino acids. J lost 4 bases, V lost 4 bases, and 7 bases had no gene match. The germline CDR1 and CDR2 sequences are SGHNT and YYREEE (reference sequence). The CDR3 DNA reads TGTGCCAGCAGCCCGGGACAGGGGTCGGGCTATGGCTACACCTTC. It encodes CASSPGQGSGYGYTF.

The CDR3 nucleotides are TGTGCCAGTAGCAATCTAGCGGAGGCACGGGAGACCCAGTACTTC. This translates into CASSNLAEARETQYF. The chain employs TRBV19 and TRBJ2-5; TRBD2 matches at 7 bases. This CDR3 comprises 15 residues. Germline trimming cut 6 bases from V and 5 bases from J; bases unmatched to any gene: 12. Germline V CDR1 and CDR2: LNHDA, SQIVND (reference sequence).

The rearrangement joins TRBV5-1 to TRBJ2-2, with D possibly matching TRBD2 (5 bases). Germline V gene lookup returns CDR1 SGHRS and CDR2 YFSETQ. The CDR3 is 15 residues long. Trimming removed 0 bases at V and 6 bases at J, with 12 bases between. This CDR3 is CASSLVTSGSGELFF. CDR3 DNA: TGCGCCAGCAGCTTGGTTACTAGTGGGTCCGGGGAGCTGTTTTTT.

The CDR3 is CASSLLRSGVHNEQFF. The CDR3 DNA reads as TGTGCCAGCAGCTTACTACGTAGCGGGGTGCACAATGAGCAGTTCTTC. This chain uses TRBV7-2 with TRBJ2-1; TRBD2 aligns across 8 bases. Trimming cost V 2 bases and J 5 bases; bases outside gene matches: 8. Per germline, CDR1 SGHTA and CDR2 FQGNSA. This CDR3 spans 16 amino acids.

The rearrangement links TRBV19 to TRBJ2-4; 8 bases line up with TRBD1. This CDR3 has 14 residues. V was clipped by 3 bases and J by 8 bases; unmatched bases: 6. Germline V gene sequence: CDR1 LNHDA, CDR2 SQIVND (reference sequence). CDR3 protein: CASSIAGGVDIQYF. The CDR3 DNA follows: TGTGCCAGTAGTATCGCAGGGGGCGTAGACATTCAGTACTTC.

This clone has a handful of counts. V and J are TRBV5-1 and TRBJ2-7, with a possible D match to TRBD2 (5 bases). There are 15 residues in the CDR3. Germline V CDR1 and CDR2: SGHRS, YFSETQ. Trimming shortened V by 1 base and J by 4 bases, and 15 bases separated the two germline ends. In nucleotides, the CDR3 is TGCGCCAGCAGCTTGAGCTCCGGAGGTCAATACGAGCAGTACTTC. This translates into CASSLSSGGQYEQYF.

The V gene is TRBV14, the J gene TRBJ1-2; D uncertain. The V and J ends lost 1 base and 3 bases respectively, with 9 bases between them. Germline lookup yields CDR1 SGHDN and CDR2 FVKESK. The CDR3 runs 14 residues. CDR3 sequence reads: CASSQAVNDYGYTF. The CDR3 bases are TGTGCCAGCAGCCAAGCTGTCAACGACTATGGCTACACCTTC.

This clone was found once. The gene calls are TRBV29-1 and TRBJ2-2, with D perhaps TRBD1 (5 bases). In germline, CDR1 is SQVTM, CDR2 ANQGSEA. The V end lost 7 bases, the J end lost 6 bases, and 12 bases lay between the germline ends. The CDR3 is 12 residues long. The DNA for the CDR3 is TGCAGCGGCCTCGACAGTTCCGGGGAGCTGTTTTTT. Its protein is CSGLDSSGELFF.

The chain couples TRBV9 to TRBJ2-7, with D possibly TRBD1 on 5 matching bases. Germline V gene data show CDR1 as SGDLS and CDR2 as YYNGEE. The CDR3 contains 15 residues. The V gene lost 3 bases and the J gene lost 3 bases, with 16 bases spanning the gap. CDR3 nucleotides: TGTGCCAGCAGCGCAGGTGGACAACCAATCTACGAGCAGTACTTC. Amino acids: CASSAGGQPIYEQYF.

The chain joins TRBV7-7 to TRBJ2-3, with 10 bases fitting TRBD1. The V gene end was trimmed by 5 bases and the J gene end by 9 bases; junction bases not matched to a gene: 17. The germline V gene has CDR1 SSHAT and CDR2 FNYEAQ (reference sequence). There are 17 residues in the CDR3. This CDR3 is CASSPIGAGQGKVTQYF. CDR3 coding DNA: TGTGCCAGCAGCCCGATAGGGGCGGGACAGGGGAAAGTAACGCAGTATTTT.

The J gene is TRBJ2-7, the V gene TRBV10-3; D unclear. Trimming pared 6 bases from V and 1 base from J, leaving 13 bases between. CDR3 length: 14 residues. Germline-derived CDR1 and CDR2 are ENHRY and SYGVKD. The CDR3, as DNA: TGTGCCATCAGCTCTTTGGGTGGTTCCTACGAGCAGTACTTC. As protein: CAISSLGGSYEQYF.

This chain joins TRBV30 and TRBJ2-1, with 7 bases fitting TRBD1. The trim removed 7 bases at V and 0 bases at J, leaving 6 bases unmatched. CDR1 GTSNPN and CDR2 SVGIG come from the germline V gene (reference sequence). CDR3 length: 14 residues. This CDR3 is CAFQTGSSYNEQFF. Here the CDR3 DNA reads TGTGCCTTCCAGACAGGGTCCTCCTACAATGAGCAGTTCTTC.

The CDR3 sequence is CATREEGKGHDGTDTQYF. The CDR3 nucleotides are TGTGCCACCAGAGAGGAAGGGAAGGGCCATGACGGCACAGATACGCAGTATTTT. The V call is TRBV24-1, the J call TRBJ2-3; D ambiguous. This CDR3 is built from 18 residues. V lost 7 bases, J lost 1 base, and 23 bases lay in between. The germline CDR1 and CDR2 sequences are KGHDR and SFDVKD.

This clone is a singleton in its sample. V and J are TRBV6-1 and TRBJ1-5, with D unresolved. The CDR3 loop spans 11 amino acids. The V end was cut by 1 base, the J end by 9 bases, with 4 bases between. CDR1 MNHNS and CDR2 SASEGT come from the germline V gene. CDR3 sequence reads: CASSEVGPQHF. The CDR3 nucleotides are TGTGCCAGCAGTGAAGTTGGGCCCCAGCATTTT.

The DNA of the CDR3 is TGTGCCAGCAGTGTATACAGGGGGGTTGGGTATGGCTACACCTTC. It encodes CASSVYRGVGYGYTF. The chain joins TRBV2 to TRBJ1-2, with 8 bases that match TRBD1. This CDR3 has 15 residues. Losses at the gene ends were 4 bases for V and 5 bases for J; bases not matched to a gene: 9. Germline values: CDR1 SNHLY, CDR2 FYNNEI.

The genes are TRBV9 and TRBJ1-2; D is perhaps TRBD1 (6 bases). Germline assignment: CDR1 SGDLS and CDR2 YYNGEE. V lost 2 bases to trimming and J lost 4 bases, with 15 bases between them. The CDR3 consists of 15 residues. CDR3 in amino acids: CASSVGGRGAYGYTF. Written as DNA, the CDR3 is TGTGCCAGCAGCGTTGGGGGGCGCGGGGCCTATGGCTACACCTTC.

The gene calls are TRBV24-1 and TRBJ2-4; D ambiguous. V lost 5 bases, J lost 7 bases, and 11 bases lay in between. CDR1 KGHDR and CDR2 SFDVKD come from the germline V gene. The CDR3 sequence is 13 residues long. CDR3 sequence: CATSGMAGNIQYF. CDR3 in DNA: TGTGCCACCAGTGGTATGGCTGGGAACATTCAGTACTTC.

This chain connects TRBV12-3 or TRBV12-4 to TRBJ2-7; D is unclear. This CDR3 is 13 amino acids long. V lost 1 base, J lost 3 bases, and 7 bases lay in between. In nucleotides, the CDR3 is TGTGCCAGCAGTTTAGTTCCCGGCTACGAGCAGTACTTC. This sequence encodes CASSLVPGYEQYF.

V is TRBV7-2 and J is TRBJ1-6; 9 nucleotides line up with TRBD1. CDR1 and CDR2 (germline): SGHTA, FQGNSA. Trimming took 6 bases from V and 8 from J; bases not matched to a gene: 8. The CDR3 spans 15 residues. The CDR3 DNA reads TGTGCCAGCAGTTTCACAGGGGGCGCTTATTCACCCCTCCACTTT. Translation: CASSFTGGAYSPLHF.

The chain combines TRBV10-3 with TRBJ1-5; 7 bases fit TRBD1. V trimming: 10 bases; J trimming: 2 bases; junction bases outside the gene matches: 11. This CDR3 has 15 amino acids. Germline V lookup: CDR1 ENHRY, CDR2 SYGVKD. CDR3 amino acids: CATGPRQGGNQPQHF. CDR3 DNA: TGTGCCACCGGGCCCAGACAGGGAGGCAATCAGCCCCAGCATTTT.

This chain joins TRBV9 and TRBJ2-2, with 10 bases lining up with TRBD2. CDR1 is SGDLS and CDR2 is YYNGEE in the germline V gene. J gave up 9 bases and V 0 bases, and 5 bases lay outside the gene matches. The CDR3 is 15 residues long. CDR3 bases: TGTGCCAGCAGCGTAGATGGGACTAGCGTTCGGGAGCTGTTTTTT. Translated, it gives CASSVDGTSVRELFF.

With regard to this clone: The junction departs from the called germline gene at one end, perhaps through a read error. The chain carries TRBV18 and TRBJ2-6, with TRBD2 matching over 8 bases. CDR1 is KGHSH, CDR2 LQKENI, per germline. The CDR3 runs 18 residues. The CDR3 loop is CVSSPSSGPPPGANVLTF. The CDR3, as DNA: TGTGTCAGCTCACCCTCTAGCGGGCCCCCCCCCGGGGCCAACGTCCTGACTTTC. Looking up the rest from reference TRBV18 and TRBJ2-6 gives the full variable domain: NAGVMQNPRHLVRRRGQEARLRCSPMKGHSHVYWYRQLPEEGLKFMVYLQKENIIDESGMPKERFSAEFPKEGPSILRIQQVVRGDSAAYFCVSSPSSGPPPGANVLTFGAGSRLTVL.